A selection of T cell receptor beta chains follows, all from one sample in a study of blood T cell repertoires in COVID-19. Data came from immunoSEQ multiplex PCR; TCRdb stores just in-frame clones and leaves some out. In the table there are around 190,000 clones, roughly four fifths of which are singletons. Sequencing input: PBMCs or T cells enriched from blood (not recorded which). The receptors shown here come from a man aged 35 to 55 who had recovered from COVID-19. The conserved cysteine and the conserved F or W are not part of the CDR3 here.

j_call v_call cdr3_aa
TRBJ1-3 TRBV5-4 ASSPSQGSYGNTIY
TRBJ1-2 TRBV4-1 ASSQEREGNGYT
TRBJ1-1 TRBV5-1 ASSFSIASDTEAF
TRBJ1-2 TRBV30 AWSGDRGYT
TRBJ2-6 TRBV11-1 ASSSKGGSGANVLT
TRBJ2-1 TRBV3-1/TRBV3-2 ASSQTSGRAREQF
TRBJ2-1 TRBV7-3 ASSLAGGDYNEQF
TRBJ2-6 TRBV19 ASSYSGANVLT
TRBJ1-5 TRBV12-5 ASGSGGGQPQH
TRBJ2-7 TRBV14 ASSQEILLERKSYEQY
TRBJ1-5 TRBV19 ASSTRTAVDQPQH
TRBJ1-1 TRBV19 ASSIQGLGNTEAF